This T cell receptor beta chain was obtained from a study of glioma-infiltrating T cells after dendritic cell vaccination. The time point denotes: after dendritic cell vaccination, including at tumor progression/relapse. There are 15 residues in the CDR3. V was cut by 4 bases and J by 1 base, with 13 bases left in between. Germline V gene data show CDR1 as LGHNA and CDR2 as YSLEER. Sequenced by immunoSEQ multiplex PCR; TCRdb stores in-frame clones only, minus some. The sample lists approximately 48,000 clones, roughly 90% occurring once. V usage is TRBV4-3 and J usage is TRBJ1-1; no reliable D call. The material was blood, obtained after dendritic cell vaccination. The TCR sequence derives from a human donor with glioblastoma. CDR3 in DNA: TGCGCCAGCAGCCCCAAGGAGGGCAGGAACACTGAAGCTTTCTTT. It yields the protein CASSPKEGRNTEAFF.